The rows below give T cell receptor beta chains drawn from one sample of a study of blood T cell repertoires in COVID-19. Using immunoSEQ multiplex PCR, the repertoire was profiled, and TCRdb retains in-frame clones only, with some absent. Found here are fewer than 250,000 clones, approximately 90% of them singletons; the top ten hold roughly 1.2%. The specimen sequenced was peripheral blood. Receptor source: a man aged 25 to 40 with acute or convalescent COVID-19. The CDR3 runs from the conserved cysteine through the conserved F or W. A D gene is named only where the DNA matches it firmly. Clone size is shown for a subset of rows, as once, few, many or a class of expanded clone.

CDR3 DNA: TGCGCCAGCAGCCAAGGTGGACTAGCCGCCTACGAGCAGTACTTC
CDR3 protein: CASSQGGLAAYEQYF
V gene: TRBV4-1
D gene: TRBD2
clone size: -
J gene: TRBJ2-7

CDR3 DNA: TGTGCCAGCCGCAACCGGTTGTTTGGGACCGGGGGGATAGAGACCCAGTACTTC
CDR3 protein: CASRNRLFGTGGIETQYF
V gene: TRBV27
D gene: TRBD2
clone size: -
J gene: TRBJ2-5

CDR3 DNA: TGTGCCAGCAGTTTGGACAGGGTGGACTACACCTTC
CDR3 protein: CASSLDRVDYTF
V gene: TRBV27
D gene: TRBD1
clone size: -
J gene: TRBJ1-2

CDR3 DNA: TGTGCCAGCAGCTTGGGGGCGGGAACCGGGGAGCTGTTTTTT
CDR3 protein: CASSLGAGTGELFF
V gene: TRBV5-4
D gene: -
clone size: -
J gene: TRBJ2-2

CDR3 DNA: TGCGCCAGCAGCCCTCCGGGACAGGGCGAAAAACTGTTTTTT
CDR3 protein: CASSPPGQGEKLFF
V gene: TRBV4-1
D gene: TRBD1
clone size: -
J gene: TRBJ1-4

CDR3 DNA: TGTGCCAGCAGCGGTAGAGATACGCAGTATTTT
CDR3 protein: CASSGRDTQYF
V gene: TRBV28
D gene: -
clone size: -
J gene: TRBJ2-3

CDR3 DNA: TGCGCCAGCAGCTTGTTCGCGGGGGCGACTGGAAACACCATATATTTT
CDR3 protein: CASSLFAGATGNTIYF
V gene: TRBV5-1
D gene: -
clone size: -
J gene: TRBJ1-3

CDR3 DNA: TGTGCCAGTAGTATAGCCGGGACAGGGTTTTCACCCCTCCACTTT
CDR3 protein: CASSIAGTGFSPLHF
V gene: TRBV19
D gene: TRBD1
clone size: -
J gene: TRBJ1-6

CDR3 DNA: TGTGCCAGCAGCTTGTTACTAGTGAACACCGGGGAGCTGTTTTTT
CDR3 protein: CASSLLLVNTGELFF
V gene: TRBV5-8
D gene: -
clone size: -
J gene: TRBJ2-2

CDR3 DNA: TGTGCCAGCAGCCAAGACAGATATTCACCCCTCCACTTT
CDR3 protein: CASSQDRYSPLHF
V gene: TRBV14
D gene: -
clone size: -
J gene: TRBJ1-6

CDR3 DNA: TGTGCCAGCAGCTATTCCTTTGGACTAGGCTACGAGCAGTACTTC
CDR3 protein: CASSYSFGLGYEQYF
V gene: TRBV7-2
D gene: TRBD2
clone size: once
J gene: TRBJ2-7

CDR3 DNA: TGTGCCAGCAGCCGAAGGGACAGAATGAACACTGAAGCTTTCTTT
CDR3 protein: CASSRRDRMNTEAFF
V gene: TRBV5-4
D gene: TRBD1
clone size: -
J gene: TRBJ1-1

CDR3 DNA: TGCGCCAGCAGCCAAGTCTTACTAGCGGGGTCGAACACCGGGGAGCTGTTTTTT
CDR3 protein: CASSQVLLAGSNTGELFF
V gene: TRBV4-1
D gene: TRBD2
clone size: -
J gene: TRBJ2-2

CDR3 DNA: TGTGCCAGCAGTTTAGGGGGACAGGGCGGCACAGATACGCAGTATTTT
CDR3 protein: CASSLGGQGGTDTQYF
V gene: TRBV28
D gene: TRBD1
clone size: -
J gene: TRBJ2-3

CDR3 DNA: TGTGCCAGCAGCTTAGACGGGACAGGGGGAGAGACCCAGTACTTC
CDR3 protein: CASSLDGTGGETQYF
V gene: TRBV7-2
D gene: TRBD1
clone size: -
J gene: TRBJ2-5

CDR3 DNA: TGTGCCAGCAGGGGAGAAAGTTACAATGAGCAGTTCTTC
CDR3 protein: CASRGESYNEQFF
V gene: TRBV6-5
D gene: -
clone size: -
J gene: TRBJ2-1

CDR3 DNA: TGTGCCAGCAGTCGTGGGACAGGGGGAAATCAGCCCCAGCATTTT
CDR3 protein: CASSRGTGGNQPQHF
V gene: TRBV28
D gene: TRBD1
clone size: -
J gene: TRBJ1-5

CDR3 DNA: TGTGCCACCAGTGATTTTGGACAGGGGAACACCGGGGAGCTGTTTTTT
CDR3 protein: CATSDFGQGNTGELFF
V gene: TRBV24-1
D gene: TRBD1
clone size: -
J gene: TRBJ2-2

CDR3 DNA: TGTGCCTCACGGGGGGGAGGCACTGAAGCTTTCTTT
CDR3 protein: CASRGGGTEAFF
V gene: TRBV28
D gene: -
clone size: -
J gene: TRBJ1-1